A selection of T cell receptor beta chains follows, all from one sample in a study of OX40 agonist ivuxolimab in advanced cancers. Generated by immunoSEQ multiplex PCR, the TCRdb table keeps only in-frame clones and is missing some. The sample gives about 22,000 clones, over 75% of which show up once; 16% is in the top ten. The source was CD4+ or CD8+ T cells sorted from blood, collected in a trial of the OX40 agonist ivuxolimab. Receptors originate from an adult with an advanced solid tumor such as melanoma, head and neck, liver or kidney cancer. The CDR3 runs from the conserved cysteine through the conserved F or W. The D gene is left open where the match is weak. Clone size appears in some rows only: once, few, many, or a class for an expanded clone.

d_call j_call clone_size v_call cdr3_nt cdr3_aa
TRBD2 TRBJ2-1 few TRBV7-8 TGTGCCAGCAGCTTGTACGAGCGGGGGGCTTCTTTCTACAATGAGCAGTTCTTC CASSLYERGASFYNEQFF
. TRBJ2-5 . TRBV9 TGTGCCAGCAGCCACGAGGGCCAGGTGAAAGAGACCCAGTACTTC CASSHEGQVKETQYF
. TRBJ1-1 . TRBV19 TGTGCCAGTAGTCCAGGCTGGGCCACTACGGGTACTGAAGCTTTCTTT CASSPGWATTGTEAFF
TRBD1 TRBJ1-3 few TRBV9 TGTGCCAGCAGGGCGACAGGGGGTGGAAACACCATATATTTT CASRATGGGNTIYF
TRBD1 TRBJ1-1 . TRBV7-9 TGTGCCAGCAGCTTAGTCGACAGGGTAGTCAGGAACACTGAAGCTTTCTTT CASSLVDRVVRNTEAFF
. TRBJ1-1 . TRBV5-1 TGCGCCAGCAGCTTGGGGTCGGGGGCTAACACTGAAGCTTTCTTT CASSLGSGANTEAFF
TRBD2 TRBJ2-1 . TRBV19 TGTGCCAGTAGTATTGGGCTAGCGGGGGGTCCCAGCTCCTACAATGAGCAGTTCTTC CASSIGLAGGPSSYNEQFF
. TRBJ1-5 medium-sized TRBV10-3 TGTGCCATCAGTGATTATGGGCAGGAGAGGGGTCAGCCCCAGCATTTT CAISDYGQERGQPQHF
. TRBJ1-1 . TRBV29-1 TGCAGCGTTGACGGGACAATTTGGACTGAAGCTTTCTTT CSVDGTIWTEAFF
. TRBJ1-4 medium-sized TRBV5-6 TGTGCCAGCAGCTTGGCCGGGGGCGATTCAACTAATGAAAAACTGTTTTTT CASSLAGGDSTNEKLFF
TRBD1 TRBJ2-7 once TRBV4-1 TGCGCCAGCAGCCACCGACAGGGGCATTCCCCCTACGAGCAGTACTTC CASSHRQGHSPYEQYF
TRBD2 TRBJ2-1 . TRBV27 TGTGCCAGCAGTTTATTGGTAGCGGGGGAATACAACAATGAGCAGTTCTTC CASSLLVAGEYNNEQFF
. TRBJ1-2 . TRBV9 TGTGCCAGCAGCGCCAGTGGGACGTCCTATGGCTACACCTTC CASSASGTSYGYTF
. TRBJ1-5 once TRBV4-1 TGCGCCAGCAGCCAAGTGGAGGGAAATAGCAATCAGCCCCAGCATTTT CASSQVEGNSNQPQHF
. TRBJ1-1 . TRBV7-6 TGTGCCAGCAGCTTAGAAGTCAGCCTGAACACTGAAGCTTTCTTT CASSLEVSLNTEAFF
TRBD1 TRBJ1-2 . TRBV7-9 TGTGCCAGCAGTCGCGCCTGGGACAGTCCCTACACCTTC CASSRAWDSPYTF
TRBD1 TRBJ2-7 few TRBV25-1 TGTGCCAGCAGTGAATCCAAACAGGGGCCTGGCTCCTACGAGCAGTACTTC CASSESKQGPGSYEQYF
. TRBJ2-1 . TRBV29-1 TGCAGCGTTGAAGAATACGGGACGGGGAGTGAGCAGTTCTTC CSVEEYGTGSEQFF
. TRBJ2-1 . TRBV4-2 TGTGCCAGCAGCCAAGGGGGGAATGAGCAGTTCTTC CASSQGGNEQFF
TRBD1 TRBJ1-4 . TRBV6-1 TGTGCCAGCAGTCCTCAGGGACAGGGTGATGAAAAACTGTTTTTT CASSPQGQGDEKLFF
TRBD1 TRBJ1-2 . TRBV9 TGTGCCAGCAGCGAACGGGACAGCTTTCTCGGCTACACCTTC CASSERDSFLGYTF
. TRBJ1-2 . TRBV13 TGTGCCAGCAGCTTAGGTCTGGGGAGCGGCTACACCTTC CASSLGLGSGYTF
TRBD1 TRBJ2-7 few TRBV9 TGTGCCAGCAGCGAAGGGACAGGGGGCTACGAGCAGTACTTC CASSEGTGGYEQYF
. TRBJ1-1 . TRBV2 TGTGCCAGCAGGGGACACTCAACCATGAACACTGAAGCTTTCTTT CASRGHSTMNTEAFF
. TRBJ2-1 . TRBV13 TGTGCCAGCAGCAAGGAGTTGTCGGAGCAGTTCTTC CASSKELSEQFF
. TRBJ2-5 . TRBV7-9 TGTGCCAGCAGCACCTCCGGGGGAGAGACCCAGTACTTC CASSTSGGETQYF
. TRBJ2-5 . TRBV14 TGTGCCAGCAGCCCCTGGGGATTGCAAGAGACCCAGTACTTC CASSPWGLQETQYF
. TRBJ2-5 . TRBV2 TGTGCCAGCAGGCCAGGGGCAGTCGATGCGACCCAGTACTTC CASRPGAVDATQYF
. TRBJ1-5 . TRBV19 TGTGCCAGTAGTATCGGACAGAATCAGCCCCAGCATTTT CASSIGQNQPQHF
. TRBJ1-5 . TRBV2 TGTGCCAGCAGTGGGACGGCGCTCAATCAGCCCCAGCATTTT CASSGTALNQPQHF
. TRBJ1-5 . TRBV27 TGTGCCAGCAGTTTCGGTCCTTCTAGCAATCAGCCCCAGCATTTT CASSFGPSSNQPQHF
. TRBJ1-1 few TRBV21-1 TGTGCCAGCTGTCTGAGGGGCCCCACTGAAGCTTTCTTT CASCLRGPTEAFF